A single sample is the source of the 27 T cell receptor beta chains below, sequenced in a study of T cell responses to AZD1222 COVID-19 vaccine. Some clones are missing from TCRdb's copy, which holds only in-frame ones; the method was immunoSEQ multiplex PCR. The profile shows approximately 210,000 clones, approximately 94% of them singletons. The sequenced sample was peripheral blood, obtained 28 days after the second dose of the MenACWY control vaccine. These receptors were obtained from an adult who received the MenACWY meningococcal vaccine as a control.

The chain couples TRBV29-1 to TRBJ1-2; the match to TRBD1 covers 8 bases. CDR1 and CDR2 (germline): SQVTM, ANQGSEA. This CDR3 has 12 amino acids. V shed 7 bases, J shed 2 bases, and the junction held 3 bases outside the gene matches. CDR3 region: CSGRDRNYGYTF. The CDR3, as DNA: TGCAGCGGGCGGGACAGGAACTATGGCTACACCTTC.

CDR3 in DNA: TGTGCCAGCAGCCACCCGGACAGGGTGACCTATGGCTACACCTTC. This encodes CASSHPDRVTYGYTF. This chain connects TRBV6-2 or TRBV6-3 to TRBJ1-2, with 8 bases matching TRBD1. The J segment lost 4 bases and the V segment lost 6 bases, leaving 10 bases of the junction unmatched. Germline CDR1 MNHEY, CDR2 SVGEGT. The length of the CDR3 is 15 residues.

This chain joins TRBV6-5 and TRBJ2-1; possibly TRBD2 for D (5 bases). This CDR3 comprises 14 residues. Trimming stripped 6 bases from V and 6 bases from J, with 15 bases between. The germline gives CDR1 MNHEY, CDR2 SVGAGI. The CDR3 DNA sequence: TGTGCCAGCAGCCTCGGGGTAGCTGGCAATGAGCAGTTCTTC. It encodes CASSLGVAGNEQFF.

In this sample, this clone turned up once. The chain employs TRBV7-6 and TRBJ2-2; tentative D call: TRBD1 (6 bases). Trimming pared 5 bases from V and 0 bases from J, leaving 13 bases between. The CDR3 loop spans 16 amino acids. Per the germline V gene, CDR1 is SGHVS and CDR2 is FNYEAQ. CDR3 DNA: TGTGCCAGCAGCCTCACCCGGACAGCGAACACCGGGGAGCTGTTTTTT. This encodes CASSLTRTANTGELFF.

The CDR3 sequence is CASSHRFGSSGNTIYF. CDR3 DNA sequence: TGTGCCAGCAGCCATAGGTTTGGCAGCTCTGGAAACACCATATATTTT. The chain joins TRBV3-1 (or the pseudogene TRBV3-2) to TRBJ1-3; D not resolved. Germline V gene sequence: CDR1 LGHDT, CDR2 YNNKEL (reference sequence). The CDR3 loop spans 16 amino acids. V was shortened by 3 bases and J by 0 bases, with 12 bases between the two germline ends.

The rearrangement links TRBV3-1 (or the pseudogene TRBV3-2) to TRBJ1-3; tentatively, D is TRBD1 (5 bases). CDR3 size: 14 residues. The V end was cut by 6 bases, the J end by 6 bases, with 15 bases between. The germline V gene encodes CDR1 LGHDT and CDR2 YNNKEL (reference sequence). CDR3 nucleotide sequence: TGTGCCAGCAGTGGGGGGAACTGGGCAAACACCATATATTTT. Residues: CASSGGNWANTIYF.

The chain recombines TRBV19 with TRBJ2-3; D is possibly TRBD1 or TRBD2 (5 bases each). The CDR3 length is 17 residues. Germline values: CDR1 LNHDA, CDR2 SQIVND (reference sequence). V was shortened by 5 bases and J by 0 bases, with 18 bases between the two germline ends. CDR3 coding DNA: TGTGCCAGTAGTCCCTACCCCGGGACGGCAAGCACAGATACGCAGTATTTT. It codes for CASSPYPGTASTDTQYF.

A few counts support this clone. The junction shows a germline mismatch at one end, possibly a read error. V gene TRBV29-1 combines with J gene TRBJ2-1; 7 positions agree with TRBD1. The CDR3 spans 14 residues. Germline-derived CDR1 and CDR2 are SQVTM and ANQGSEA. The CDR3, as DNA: TGCAGCGTCGAAGACAGGGACTCCTACAATGAGCAGTTCTTC. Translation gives CSVEDRDSYNEQFF.

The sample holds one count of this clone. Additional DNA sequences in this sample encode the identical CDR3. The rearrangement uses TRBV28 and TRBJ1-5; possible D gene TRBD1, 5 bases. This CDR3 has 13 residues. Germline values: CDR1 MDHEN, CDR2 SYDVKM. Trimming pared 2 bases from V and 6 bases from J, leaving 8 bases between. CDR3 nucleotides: TGTGCCAGCAGTTTAGGGGGGGTTCAGCCCCAGCATTTT. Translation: CASSLGGVQPQHF.

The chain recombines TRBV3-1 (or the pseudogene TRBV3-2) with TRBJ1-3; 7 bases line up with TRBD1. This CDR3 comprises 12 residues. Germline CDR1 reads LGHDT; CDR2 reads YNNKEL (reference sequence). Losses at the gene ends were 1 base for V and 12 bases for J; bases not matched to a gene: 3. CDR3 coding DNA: TGTGCCAGCAGCCAAGGGGACAGAATCATATATTTT. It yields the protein CASSQGDRIIYF.

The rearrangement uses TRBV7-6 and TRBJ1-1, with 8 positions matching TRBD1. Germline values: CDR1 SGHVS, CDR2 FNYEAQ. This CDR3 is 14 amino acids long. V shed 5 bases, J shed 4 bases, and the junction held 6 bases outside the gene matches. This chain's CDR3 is CASSPRQGSTEAFF. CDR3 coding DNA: TGTGCCAGCAGCCCAAGACAGGGGAGCACTGAAGCTTTCTTT.

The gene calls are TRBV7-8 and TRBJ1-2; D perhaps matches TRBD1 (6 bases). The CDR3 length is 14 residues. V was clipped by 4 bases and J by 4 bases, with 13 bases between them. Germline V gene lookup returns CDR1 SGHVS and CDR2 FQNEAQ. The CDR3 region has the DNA TGTGCCAGCAGCTCCTTAGACAGGACCTATGGCTACACCTTC. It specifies CASSSLDRTYGYTF.

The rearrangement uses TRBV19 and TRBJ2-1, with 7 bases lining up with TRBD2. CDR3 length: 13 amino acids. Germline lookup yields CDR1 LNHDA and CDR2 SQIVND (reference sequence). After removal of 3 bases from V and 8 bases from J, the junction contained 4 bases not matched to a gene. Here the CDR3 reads CASSIGLDHEQFF. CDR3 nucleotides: TGTGCCAGTAGTATCGGACTAGATCATGAGCAGTTCTTC.

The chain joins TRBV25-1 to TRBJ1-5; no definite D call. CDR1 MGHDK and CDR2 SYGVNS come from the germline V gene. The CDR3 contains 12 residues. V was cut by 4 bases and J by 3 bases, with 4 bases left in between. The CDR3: CASSAHNQPQHF. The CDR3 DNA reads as TGTGCCAGCAGTGCCCACAATCAGCCCCAGCATTTT.

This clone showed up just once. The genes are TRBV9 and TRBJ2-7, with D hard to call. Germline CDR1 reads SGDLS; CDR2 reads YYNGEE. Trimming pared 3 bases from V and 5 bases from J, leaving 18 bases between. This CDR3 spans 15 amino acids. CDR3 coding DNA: TGTGCCAGCAGCGCCGGAGAGTGGGGTCTGGACGAGCAGTACTTC. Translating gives CASSAGEWGLDEQYF.

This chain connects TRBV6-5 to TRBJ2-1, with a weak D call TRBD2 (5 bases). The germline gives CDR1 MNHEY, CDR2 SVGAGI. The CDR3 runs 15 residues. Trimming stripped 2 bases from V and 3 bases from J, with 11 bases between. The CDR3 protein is CASSYREPIYNEQFF. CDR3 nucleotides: TGTGCCAGCAGTTACCGGGAACCAATCTACAATGAGCAGTTCTTC.

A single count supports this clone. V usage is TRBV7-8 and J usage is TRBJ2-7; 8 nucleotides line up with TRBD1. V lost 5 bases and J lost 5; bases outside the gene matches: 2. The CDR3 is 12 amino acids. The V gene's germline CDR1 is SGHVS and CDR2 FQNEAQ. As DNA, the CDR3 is TGTGCCAGCAGCCCGGACAGGGACGAGCAGTACTTC. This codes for CASSPDRDEQYF.

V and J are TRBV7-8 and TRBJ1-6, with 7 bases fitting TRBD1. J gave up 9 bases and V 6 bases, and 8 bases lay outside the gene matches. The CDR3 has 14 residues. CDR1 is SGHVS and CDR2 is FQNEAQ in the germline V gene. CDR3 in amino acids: CASRHGTDLSPLHF. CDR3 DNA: TGTGCCAGCAGACACGGGACAGACCTTTCACCCCTCCACTTT.

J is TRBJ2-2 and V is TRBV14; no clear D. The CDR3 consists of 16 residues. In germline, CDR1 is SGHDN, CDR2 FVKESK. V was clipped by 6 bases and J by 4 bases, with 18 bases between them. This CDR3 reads CASSLGISPFTGELFF. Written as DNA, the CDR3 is TGTGCCAGCAGTTTAGGGATCTCGCCCTTCACCGGGGAGCTGTTTTTT.

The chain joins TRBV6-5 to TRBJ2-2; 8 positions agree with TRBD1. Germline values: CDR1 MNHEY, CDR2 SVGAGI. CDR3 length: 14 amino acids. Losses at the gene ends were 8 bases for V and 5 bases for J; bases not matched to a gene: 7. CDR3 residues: CASLTGDRTGELFF. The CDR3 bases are TGTGCCAGCCTGACAGGGGATCGGACCGGGGAGCTGTTTTTT.

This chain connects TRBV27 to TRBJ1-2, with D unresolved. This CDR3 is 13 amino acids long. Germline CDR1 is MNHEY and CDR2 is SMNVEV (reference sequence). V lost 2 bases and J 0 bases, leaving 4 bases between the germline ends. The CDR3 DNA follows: TGTGCCAGCAGTTTAACCCCTAACTATGGCTACACCTTC. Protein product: CASSLTPNYGYTF.

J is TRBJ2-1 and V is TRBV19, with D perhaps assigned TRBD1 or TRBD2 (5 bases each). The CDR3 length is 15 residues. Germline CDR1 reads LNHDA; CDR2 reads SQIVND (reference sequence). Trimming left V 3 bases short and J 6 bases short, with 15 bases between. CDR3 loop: CASSMTAGASNEQFF. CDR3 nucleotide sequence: TGTGCCAGTAGTATGACGGCCGGGGCCTCCAATGAGCAGTTCTTC.

The CDR3 region has the DNA TGTGCCAGCAGTTTGGGGGCGGGAGTTGAGGAGCAGTTCTTC. As protein: CASSLGAGVEEQFF. V usage is TRBV28 and J usage is TRBJ2-1, with D perhaps matching TRBD2 (7 bases). Germline-derived CDR1 and CDR2 are MDHEN and SYDVKM. Trimming shortened V by 3 bases and J by 10 bases, and 16 bases separated the two germline ends. The CDR3 length is 14 residues. Looking up the rest from reference TRBV28 and TRBJ2-1 gives the full variable domain: DVKVTQSSRYLVKRTGEKVFLECVQDMDHENMFWYRQDPGLGLRLIYFSYDVKMKEKGDIPEGYSVSREKKERFSLILESASTNQTSMYLCASSLGAGVEEQFFGPGTRLTVL.

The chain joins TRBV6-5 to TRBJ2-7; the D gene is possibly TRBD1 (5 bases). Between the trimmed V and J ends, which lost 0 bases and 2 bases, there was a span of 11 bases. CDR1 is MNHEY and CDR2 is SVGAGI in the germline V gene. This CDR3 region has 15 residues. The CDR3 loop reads CASSYSQGRTYEQYF. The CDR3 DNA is TGTGCCAGCAGTTACTCTCAGGGTCGAACCTACGAGCAGTACTTC.

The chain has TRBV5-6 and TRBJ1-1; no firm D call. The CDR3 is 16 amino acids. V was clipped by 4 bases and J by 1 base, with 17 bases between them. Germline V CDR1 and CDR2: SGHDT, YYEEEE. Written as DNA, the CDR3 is TGTGCCAGCAGCCCCCCGGCTGGACTCAAGAACACTGAAGCTTTCTTT. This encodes CASSPPAGLKNTEAFF.

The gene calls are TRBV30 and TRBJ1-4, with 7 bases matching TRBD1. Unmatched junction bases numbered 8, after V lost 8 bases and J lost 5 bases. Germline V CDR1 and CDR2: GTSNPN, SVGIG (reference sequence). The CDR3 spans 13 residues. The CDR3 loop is CAVNRGLNEKLFF. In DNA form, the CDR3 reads TGTGCCGTAAACAGGGGATTAAATGAAAAACTGTTTTTT.

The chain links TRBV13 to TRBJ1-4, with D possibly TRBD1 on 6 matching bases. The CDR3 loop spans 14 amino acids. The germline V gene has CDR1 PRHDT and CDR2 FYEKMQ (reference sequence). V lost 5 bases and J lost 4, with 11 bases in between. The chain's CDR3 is CASSTGHSNEKLFF. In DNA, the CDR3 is TGTGCCAGCAGCACGGGACATAGTAATGAAAAACTGTTTTTT.